The clone carrying this TCR beta chain was counted a few times. This entry is derived from a study of HIV-infected patients and healthy controls. Germline assignment: CDR1 MGHDK and CDR2 SYGVNS. Trimming removed 7 bases at V and 4 bases at J, with 7 bases between. This CDR3 has 12 residues. 500 ng RNA was reverse transcribed with alpha and beta constant-region primers. Using multiplexing indices, alpha and beta chain libraries were generated apart by chain-specific third strand synthesis. TCRdb re-analysed the 5' RACE reads in MiXCR, keeping a single row per CDR3 protein. The data show 14,000 or so distinct CDR3 sequences, with approximately 12% seen just once and 35% to 45% held by the top ten. Roughly three months, about 14 weeks, into antiretroviral therapy, follow-up blood was collected. All unsorted peripheral T cells were captured because whole blood was used without fractionation.

V gene TRBV25-1 combines with J gene TRBJ1-4; D remains ambiguous. The sequences come from blood, collected during antiretroviral therapy. The receptor was isolated from an adult with HIV infection. The donor label of this sample is uncertain. CDR3: CASKGDNEKLFF. The CDR3 DNA reads TGTGCCAGCAAGGGTGATAATGAAAAACTGTTTTTT.